The 18 T cell receptor beta chains reported below all come from one sample, sequenced in a study of blood T cell repertoires in COVID-19. Clones were read by immunoSEQ multiplex PCR, and TCRdb kept only the in-frame ones, dropping some. Here the sample spans some 240,000 clones, about 78% being singletons. Source material: peripheral blood. The receptor set was obtained from a woman in her 70s with acute or convalescent COVID-19.

The chain employs TRBV15 and TRBJ2-4; 7 bases match TRBD2. CDR1 and CDR2 (germline): LNHNV, YYDKDF (reference sequence). The CDR3 totals 15 residues. V lost 6 bases, J lost 9 bases, and 14 bases stayed unmatched. CDR3 sequence: CATRVGGSYQGIQYF. The CDR3 nucleotides are TGTGCCACCAGGGTCGGGGGGTCGTATCAGGGCATTCAGTACTTC.

V gene TRBV6-2 or TRBV6-3 combines with J gene TRBJ2-1, with 10 bases aligning to TRBD2. The CDR3 loop spans 19 amino acids. Germline V gives CDR1 MNHEY, CDR2 SVGEGT. V lost 5 bases, J lost 5 bases, and 18 bases stayed unmatched. The CDR3 loop is CASSTVRLAGPKSNNEQFF. The CDR3 region has the DNA TGTGCCAGCAGTACTGTAAGACTAGCGGGCCCTAAGAGCAACAATGAGCAGTTCTTC.

The chain combines TRBV9 with TRBJ1-2, with 8 nucleotides matching TRBD1. This CDR3 has 18 amino acids. V shed 0 bases and J 8 bases; nucleotides not matched to a gene: 18. Germline CDR1 SGDLS, CDR2 YYNGEE. The CDR3 protein is CASSVAVGWQGAGKGYTF. DNA of the CDR3: TGTGCCAGCAGCGTAGCTGTTGGTTGGCAGGGGGCGGGTAAGGGCTACACCTTC.

The chain has TRBV5-1 and TRBJ2-1, with TRBD1 identical over 9 bases. This CDR3 has 13 amino acids. Trimming at V came to 4 bases and at J to 7 bases, leaving 3 bases not matched to a gene. Looked up from germline, CDR1 is SGHRS and CDR2 is YFSETQ. For the CDR3, the DNA is TGCGCCAGCAGCCAGGACAGGGGTAATGAGCAGTTCTTC. Protein product: CASSQDRGNEQFF.

This chain uses TRBV3-1 (or the pseudogene TRBV3-2) with TRBJ2-3; 9 bases are a match to TRBD2. The junction had 7 bases not matched to a gene; V was cut back by 2 bases and J by 4 bases. The CDR3 totals 16 residues. From germline, CDR1 is LGHDT and CDR2 YNNKEL (reference sequence). In DNA, the CDR3 is TGTGCCAGCAGCCAAATCCCAGCGGGGGGCCCAGATACGCAGTATTTT. Amino acids: CASSQIPAGGPDTQYF.

This clone appeared a few times. The chain uses TRBV27 and TRBJ2-3; 10 bases map to TRBD1. This CDR3 is built from 18 residues. V shed 3 bases, J shed 1 base, and the junction held 10 bases outside the gene matches. Germline V gene lookup returns CDR1 MNHEY and CDR2 SMNVEV (reference sequence). In DNA form, the CDR3 reads TGTGCCAGCAGTTTGGGGACAGGGGCCGGCGGGGGCACAGATACGCAGTATTTT. Translation: CASSLGTGAGGGTDTQYF.

This rearrangement joins TRBV10-2 to TRBJ2-2; TRBD2 agrees at 9 bases. Trimming at V came to 6 bases and at J to 7 bases, leaving 12 bases not matched to a gene. From germline, CDR1 is WSHSY and CDR2 SAAADI. The CDR3 is 16 amino acids. The CDR3 loop reads CASRGTLAGFNGELFF. DNA for the CDR3: TGCGCCAGCAGAGGTACCCTAGCGGGGTTCAACGGGGAGCTGTTTTTT.

The chain is built from TRBV7-6 and TRBJ1-4; TRBD1 might be the D (5 bases). V lost 2 bases, J lost 3 bases, and 7 bases lay in between. Germline CDR1 and CDR2: SGHVS and FNYEAQ. The CDR3 consists of 14 residues. CDR3 loop: CASSLSGPNEKLFF. CDR3 coding DNA: TGTGCCAGCAGCTTATCAGGGCCTAATGAAAAACTGTTTTTT.

The V call is TRBV7-9, the J call TRBJ2-5; 7 nucleotides match TRBD1. CDR3 length: 14 residues. After removal of 4 bases from V and 4 bases from J, the junction contained 6 bases not matched to a gene. Germline V gene lookup returns CDR1 SEHNR and CDR2 FQNEAQ (reference sequence). In DNA form, the CDR3 reads TGTGCCAGCAGCTCCGACAGGGAAGGAGAGACCCAGTACTTC. Residues: CASSSDREGETQYF.

The sample holds one count of this clone. V and J are TRBV18 and TRBJ2-1, with D possibly being TRBD1 (6 bases). This CDR3 spans 12 amino acids. Germline V CDR1 and CDR2: KGHSH, LQKENI. V dropped 3 bases and J dropped 7 bases, with 7 bases sitting between them. CDR3 protein: CASSPQGNEQFF. The CDR3 nucleotides read TGTGCCAGCTCACCTCAGGGGAATGAGCAGTTCTTC.

V and J are TRBV10-3 and TRBJ1-4; TRBD1 is a possible D gene (5 bases). V was shortened by 6 bases and J by 0 bases, with 8 bases between the two germline ends. Germline V CDR1 and CDR2: ENHRY, SYGVKD. The CDR3 loop spans 14 amino acids. CDR3 protein: CAIRQGSTNEKLFF. The CDR3 coding sequence is TGTGCCATCAGGCAGGGATCAACTAATGAAAAACTGTTTTTT.

The chain has TRBV14 and TRBJ2-7; TRBD1 is a possible D gene (6 bases). This CDR3 is built from 15 residues. The V and J ends lost 6 bases and 4 bases respectively, with 19 bases between them. Germline CDR1 SGHDN, CDR2 FVKESK. Here the CDR3 DNA reads TGTGCCAGCAGTCTAGGAGCAGGGGCGCTGTACGAGCAGTACTTC. Its protein product is CASSLGAGALYEQYF. Supplemented by reference TRBV14 and TRBJ2-7, the full variable domain reads EAGVTQFPSHSVIEKGQTVTLRCDPISGHDNLYWYRRVMGKEIKFLLHFVKESKQDESGMPNNRFLAERTGGTYSTLKVQPAELEDSGVYFCASSLGAGALYEQYFGPGTRLTVT.

This clone was seen a handful of times. This sequence joins TRBV12-3 or TRBV12-4 and TRBJ1-5, with no clear D. V was shortened by 2 bases and J by 7 bases, with 9 bases between the two germline ends. This CDR3 has 13 residues. This CDR3 reads CASSLSTGQPQHF. In nucleotides, the CDR3 is TGTGCCAGCAGTTTATCGACGGGGCAGCCCCAGCATTTT.

The chain employs TRBV3-1 (or the pseudogene TRBV3-2) and TRBJ1-5; no reliable D call. With 2 bases removed from V and 3 bases from J, the gap between germline ends came to 5 bases. Germline V gives CDR1 LGHDT, CDR2 YNNKEL (reference sequence). The CDR3 runs to 13 residues. CDR3 protein: CASSQQVNQPQHF. The DNA of the CDR3 is TGTGCCAGCAGCCAACAGGTCAATCAGCCCCAGCATTTT.

The chain links TRBV30 to TRBJ2-5; 7 positions match TRBD2. V gave up 1 base and J gave up 1 base; unmatched junction bases: 3. The CDR3 extends over 14 amino acids. CDR1 GTSNPN and CDR2 SVGIG come from the germline V gene (reference sequence). The CDR3 DNA reads TGTGCCTGGAGTGGAGCGGGACTCCAAGAGACCCAGTACTTC. Its protein product is CAWSGAGLQETQYF. The variable domain in full, with the rest retrieved from reference TRBV30 and TRBJ2-5, is SQTIHQWPATLVQPVGSPLSLECTVEGTSNPNLYWYRQAAGRGLQLLFYSVGIGQISSEVPQNLSASRPQDRQFILSSKKLLLSDSGFYLCAWSGAGLQETQYFGPGTRLLVL.

This clone occurred a few times. This rearrangement joins TRBV5-5 to TRBJ2-3; the match to TRBD2 covers 7 bases. The CDR3 runs to 14 residues. Trimming at V came to 5 bases and at J to 6 bases, leaving 9 bases not matched to a gene. Germline V gene sequence: CDR1 SGHKS, CDR2 YYEKEE (reference sequence). As DNA, the CDR3 is TGTGCCAGCAGGGACTGGGGTAGCGGGGATACGCAGTATTTT. It yields the protein CASRDWGSGDTQYF.

This chain links TRBV5-1 with TRBJ2-1; 10 bases align to TRBD2. V lost 7 bases to trimming and J lost 6 bases; unmatched junction nucleotides: 10. Germline CDR1 SGHRS, CDR2 YFSETQ. This CDR3 has 15 residues. The CDR3 DNA reads TGCGCCAGCCGGAATACCGGGACTAGCGTCAATGAGCAGTTCTTC. Residues: CASRNTGTSVNEQFF.

The chain is built from TRBV30 and TRBJ2-6; D perhaps matches TRBD1 (5 bases). The CDR3 length is 14 residues. Trimming left V 1 base short and J 2 bases short, with 6 bases between. CDR1 is GTSNPN and CDR2 is SVGIG in the germline V gene (reference sequence). The CDR3 loop reads CAWSGTPGANVLTF. DNA for the CDR3: TGTGCCTGGAGTGGGACACCTGGGGCCAACGTCCTGACTTTC.